This T cell receptor beta chain was observed in a study of T cells in tumors after PD-1 blockade (dated by TCRdb to about 2019). With respect to the entire study: Prior checkpoint blockade, systemic immunosuppressant use, and recent radiotherapy or other anti-cancer therapy within 4 weeks were grounds for patient exclusion. Patients received pembrolizumab 200 mg every 3 weeks or cemiplimab 350 mg every 2 weeks. Some patients also continued taking vismodegib 150 mg daily during anti-PD-1 treatment. Peripheral blood samples averaged about 110,000 TCR templates (range roughly 22,000-260,000) and about 36,000 unique clonotypes. Paired single-cell RNA and TCR sequencing was done in the study on site-matched tumors from patients with BCC or SCC, both before and after anti-PD-1 therapy. To compare blood and tumor clonotypes, bulk TCR sequencing was performed on approximately eleven peripheral blood samples from roughly 5 patients. RECIST version 1.1 was the standard used to evaluate clinical response. The paper as a whole reports these results and caveats: The source of novel T cell clones was not identified and could include lymphoid organs or rare unexpanded clones within the tumor or its periphery. Roughly 40% of TCR clonotypes from the tumor were detected in blood, and certain novel exhausted tumor clones were present in blood collected before treatment, which suggests recruitment from the periphery.

Interpreted using the paper, the time point label stands for: before anti-PD-1 therapy. For bulk TCRbeta sequencing, genomic DNA was extracted from tumor biopsies or peripheral blood, and input amounts ranged from about 616 ng to 6,500 ng. Histologically proven advanced or metastatic basal or squamous cell carcinoma was present in all patients, all of whom were poor candidates for surgical resection. The basal cell carcinoma cohort was made up of roughly ten patients, and bulk tumor TCR sequencing was performed for 8 of these patients. The immunoSEQ platform was used for deep TCRbeta sequencing. As for the authors' bioinformatics: Only productive rearrangements were exported from the immunoSEQ Analyzer for further analysis. T cell phenotypes were assigned to bulk TCRbeta clonotypes by matching the clonotypes to single-cell RNA+TCR-seq clones that had the same TCRbeta sequence. Clone enrichment in tumor was computed as tumor frequency divided by PBMC frequency from bulk TCR sequencing. GLIPH was used to group TCRs into specificity groups, clusters of distinct TCRs likely recognizing common antigens via shared CDR3 motifs. Imported from immuneACCESS, the table was reduced by TCRdb to in-frame sequences with V and J called. These copies leave out some clones; in studies compared against another copy, an unresolved V gene accounts for under half, and the cause of the remainder is not known. The D gene and trimming were derived from the DNA, and the V and J assignments and clone size from that table. Here the sample has around 50,000 clones; more than 75% occur a single time. The top ten clonotypes cover approximately 15% of the sample.

The V end gives up 3 bases and the J end 3 bases, leaving 1 base in the junction not matched to a gene. Based on the germline V gene, the CDR1 and CDR2 sequences are KGHSH and LQKENI. The CDR3 runs 13 amino acids, cysteine and phenylalanine included. Only the CDR3 part of the read is kept: 39 bases, read in frame from the first base. A note on this clone: This receptor's antigen is unknown. Base qualities are not recorded, but no much larger clone differs from it by a single base.

This TCR came from a human donor with basal cell carcinoma. The sample in question was PBMCs, obtained before anti-PD-1 treatment. The sequence links TRBV18 to TRBJ2-7, and 8 junctional nucleotides match TRBD1. This receptor carries the CDR3 CASSPGTGYEQYF. The nucleotides read TGTGCCAGCTCACCCGGGACAGGCTACGAGCAGTACTTC.